Shown below are 18 T cell receptor beta chains from a single sample sequenced in a study of esophageal squamous cell carcinoma tumors. Amplification combined a P20EA primer and a TCR alpha or TCR beta constant-region primer, then a nested second PCR used CA2 or CB2. Unbiased adaptor ligation RT-PCR amplified the TCR genes, and a polyT18-containing BSL-18E primer primed reverse transcription. TCRdb reanalysed the 5' RACE reads using MiXCR and keeps one entry per CDR3 protein. The table records 5,700 or so distinct CDR3 sequences, 20% to 25% of them present only once. Sequencing used tumor tissue. The origin of the receptors is a man aged 50 or older with esophageal squamous cell carcinoma.

The chain recombines TRBV9 with TRBJ2-7, with TRBD2 matching over 7 bases. This CDR3 comprises 14 residues. Germline V lookup: CDR1 SGDLS, CDR2 YYNGEE. The V gene end was trimmed by 4 bases and the J gene end by 3 bases; junction bases not matched to a gene: 7. The CDR3, as DNA: TGTGCCAGCAGCTTAGGGACTACTAGCTACGAGCAGTACTTC. Protein: CASSLGTTSYEQYF.

This clonotype was counted ten times or more. The chain links TRBV28 to TRBJ1-1, with no clear D. Trimming took 6 bases from V and 10 from J, leaving 21 bases between them. Germline loops: CDR1 MDHEN, CDR2 SYDVKM. This CDR3 is built from 14 residues. Here the CDR3 DNA reads TGTGCCAGCAGCACCCCCGGACGCCGGCTCGGAGCTTTCTTT. Translation gives CASSTPGRRLGAFF.

V and J are TRBV12-3 or TRBV12-4 and TRBJ2-1; D unresolved. The CDR3 runs 10 residues. Trimming cost V 8 bases and J 9 bases, with 8 bases left between them. The CDR3 DNA reads as TGTGCCAGCTCCGTCAGTGAGCAGTTCTTC. Its protein is CASSVSEQFF.

The chain is built from TRBV6-1 and TRBJ2-1, with D perhaps assigned TRBD1 or TRBD2 (5 bases each). The CDR3 is 18 residues long. CDR1 is MNHNS, CDR2 SASEGT, per germline. The V end lost 8 bases, the J end lost 8 bases, and 31 bases lay between the germline ends. CDR3 nucleotide sequence: TGTGCCAGCCAGACCTTATCCCCGGGGCGGGCGCCCGTCTATGAGCAGTTCTTC. It specifies CASQTLSPGRAPVYEQFF.

This clonotype is judged medium-sized. The V and J genes are TRBV2 and TRBJ2-6; the D gene is possibly TRBD1 (5 bases). Trimming pared 2 bases from V and 1 base from J, leaving 9 bases between. Germline values: CDR1 SNHLY, CDR2 FYNNEI. The length of the CDR3 is 16 residues. The CDR3 spells CASSERGVSGANVLTF. In DNA, the CDR3 is TGTGCCAGCAGTGAAAGGGGCGTATCTGGGGCCAACGTCCTGACTTTC.

This clonotype was seen a few times. V and J are TRBV7-9 and TRBJ2-7; D gene uncertain. This CDR3 is 13 amino acids long. The V gene's germline CDR1 is SEHNR and CDR2 FQNEAQ (reference sequence). V shed 0 bases and J shed 2 bases, with 5 bases lying between them. CDR3 protein: CASSLAGTYEQYF. CDR3 sequence (DNA): TGTGCCAGCAGCTTAGCGGGGACCTACGAGCAGTACTTC.

Comment on this clonotype: This may be a read error: a much more frequent sequence differs by one nucleotide. The chain is built from TRBV20-1 and TRBJ1-5; 7 bases align to TRBD1. The CDR3 consists of 14 residues. The germline V gene encodes CDR1 DFQATT and CDR2 SNEGSKA (reference sequence). J gave up 4 bases and V 3 bases, and 6 bases lay outside the gene matches. The CDR3: CSASPTGTNQPQHF. The CDR3 DNA sequence: TGCAGTGCTAGTCCGACAGGGACAAATCAGCCCCAGCATTTT.

The chain has TRBV14 and TRBJ2-3; D unresolved. Germline CDR1 and CDR2: SGHDN and FVKESK. Trimming pared 1 base from V and 7 bases from J, leaving 12 bases between. The CDR3 spans 14 residues. The CDR3 region is CASSQGPVLNTQYF. Written as DNA, the CDR3 is TGTGCCAGCAGCCAAGGGCCAGTGCTCAATACGCAGTATTTT.

This clonotype was seen a handful of times. V is TRBV12-3 or TRBV12-4 and J is TRBJ1-5; a possible D gene is TRBD1 (5 bases). V lost 6 bases, J lost 0 bases, and 18 bases lay in between. The CDR3 loop spans 17 amino acids. The CDR3 nucleotides are TGTGCCAGCAGCCCCGCGGCTTGGGGGGGTAGCAATCAGCCCCAGCATTTT. Translating it yields CASSPAAWGGSNQPQHF.

V is TRBV21-1 and J is TRBJ1-1; the listed D gene, TRBD1, was not tested against the DNA. TRBV21-1 is classified as a pseudogene. The CDR3 contains 15 residues. The CDR3 nucleotides read TGTGCCAGCAGTCCCCGGACGGCCTGTGACACTGAAGCTTTCTTT. Translating gives CASSPRTACDTEAFF.

This clonotype is classed as medium-sized. The chain couples TRBV5-1 to TRBJ2-7; 10 bases align to TRBD2. V was pared by 4 bases and J by 3 bases, with 7 bases of the junction left unmatched. CDR1 and CDR2 (germline): SGHRS, YFSETQ. The CDR3 length is 15 residues. CDR3 loop: CASSHSPSGSYEQYF. For the CDR3, the DNA is TGCGCCAGCAGCCATTCCCCTAGCGGGAGCTACGAGCAGTACTTC.

This clonotype was seen more than once but under ten times. This chain links TRBV27 with TRBJ2-7; 10 bases match TRBD2. The germline V gene encodes CDR1 MNHEY and CDR2 SMNVEV (reference sequence). V lost 7 bases to trimming and J lost 3 bases; unmatched junction nucleotides: 9. The CDR3 contains 15 residues. The CDR3: CASNEPGTSDYEQYF. DNA for the CDR3: TGTGCCAGCAACGAACCCGGGACTAGCGACTACGAGCAGTACTTC.

The sample holds a few counts of this clonotype. The chain joins TRBV9 to TRBJ2-1; 7 bases match TRBD2. Germline V gene lookup returns CDR1 SGDLS and CDR2 YYNGEE. The ends lost 5 bases at V and 3 bases at J; junction bases unmatched: 14. The CDR3 extends over 17 amino acids. CDR3 protein: CASSVGLGGSSYNEQFF. The CDR3 region has the DNA TGTGCCAGCAGTGTCGGCCTGGGCGGGAGCAGCTACAATGAGCAGTTCTTC. Full variable domain (rest looked up from reference TRBV9 and TRBJ2-1): DSGVTQTPKHLITATGQRVTLRCSPRSGDLSVYWYQQSLDQGLQFLIQYYNGEERAKGNILERFSAQQFPDLHSELNLSSLELGDSALYFCASSVGLGGSSYNEQFFGPGTRLTVL.

Sample share makes this clonotype medium-sized (0.01 to 0.1%). The chain carries TRBV10-3 and TRBJ2-7, with D hard to call. The CDR3 spans 13 residues. The germline V and J ends were trimmed by 7 bases and 2 bases, with 12 bases remaining between them. Germline V gene data show CDR1 as ENHRY and CDR2 as SYGVKD. In nucleotides, the CDR3 is TGTGCCATCAAATTTGACGAAACCTACGAGCAGTACTTC. Protein: CAIKFDETYEQYF.

Note on this clonotype: A much more abundant neighbour one base away suggests this may be a read error. The genes are TRBV30 and TRBJ2-3; no reliable D call. The CDR3 spans 12 residues. CDR1 is GTSNPN, CDR2 SVGIG, per germline (reference sequence). Here the CDR3 DNA reads TGTGCCTGGGGCATTAGCACAGATGCGCAGTATTTT. This sequence encodes CAWGISTDAQYF.

This clonotype has only a few counts. The chain joins TRBV7-9 to TRBJ2-7; no firm D call. V lost 5 bases, J lost 0 bases, and 8 bases lay in between. This CDR3 has 13 amino acids. Germline CDR1 and CDR2: SEHNR and FQNEAQ (reference sequence). CDR3 coding DNA: TGTGCCAGCAGCCCCTCCTCCTCCTACGAGCAGTACTTC. This codes for CASSPSSSYEQYF.

A note on this clonotype: This may come from a read error, since a much larger clone is one base off. The chain has TRBV5-1 and TRBJ1-1; D possibly corresponds to TRBD1 (6 bases). Looked up from germline, CDR1 is SGHRS and CDR2 is YFSETQ. Trimming cost V 3 bases and J 5 bases, with 14 bases left between them. The CDR3 consists of 14 residues. The CDR3 reads CASSWDKGGTEAFF. CDR3 in DNA: TGCGCCAGCAGCTGGGACAAGGGCGGGACTGAAGCTTTCTTT.

This clonotype has a count of ten or more. This chain uses TRBV5-6 with TRBJ1-1; the match to TRBD1 covers 8 bases. Germline lookup yields CDR1 SGHDT and CDR2 YYEEEE. J lost 5 bases, V lost 3 bases, and 3 bases had no gene match. The length of the CDR3 is 13 residues. Here the CDR3 DNA reads TGTGCCAGCAGCTCGACAGGGGTAACTGAAGCTTTCTTT. Its protein product is CASSSTGVTEAFF. The full variable domain, in which reference TRBV5-6 and TRBJ1-1 provide the parts outside the CDR3, is DAGVTQSPTHLIKTRGQQVTLRCSPKSGHDTVSWYQQALGQGPQFIFQYYEEEERQRGNFPDRFSGHQFPNYSSELNVNALLLGDSALYLCASSSTGVTEAFFGQGTRLTVV.